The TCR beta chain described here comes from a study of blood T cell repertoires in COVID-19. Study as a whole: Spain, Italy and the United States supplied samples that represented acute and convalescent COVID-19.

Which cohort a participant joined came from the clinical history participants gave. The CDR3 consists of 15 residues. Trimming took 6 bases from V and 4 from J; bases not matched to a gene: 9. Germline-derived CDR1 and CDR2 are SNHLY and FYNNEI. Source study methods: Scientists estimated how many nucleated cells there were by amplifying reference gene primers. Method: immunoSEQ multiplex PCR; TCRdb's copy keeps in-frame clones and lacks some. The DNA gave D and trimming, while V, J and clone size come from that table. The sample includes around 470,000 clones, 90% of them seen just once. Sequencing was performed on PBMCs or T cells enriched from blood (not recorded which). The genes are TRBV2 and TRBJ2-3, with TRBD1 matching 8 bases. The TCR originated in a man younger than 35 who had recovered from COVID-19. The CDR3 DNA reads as TGTGCCAGCAGGGTTACCGGGACAGGATCAGATACGCAGTATTTT. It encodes CASRVTGTGSDTQYF.